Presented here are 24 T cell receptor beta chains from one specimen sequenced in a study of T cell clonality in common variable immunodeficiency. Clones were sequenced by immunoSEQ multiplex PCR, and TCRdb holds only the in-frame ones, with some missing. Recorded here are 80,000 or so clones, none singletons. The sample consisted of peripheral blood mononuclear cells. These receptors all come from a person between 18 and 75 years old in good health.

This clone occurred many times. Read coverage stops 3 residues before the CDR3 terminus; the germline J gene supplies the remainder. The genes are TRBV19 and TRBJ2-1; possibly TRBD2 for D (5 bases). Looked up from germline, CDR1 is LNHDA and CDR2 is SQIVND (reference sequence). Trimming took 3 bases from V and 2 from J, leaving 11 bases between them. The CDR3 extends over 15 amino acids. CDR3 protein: CASSIRTGTYNEQFF. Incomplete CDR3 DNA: TGTGCCAGTAGTATCCGAACGGGGACCTACAATGAG.

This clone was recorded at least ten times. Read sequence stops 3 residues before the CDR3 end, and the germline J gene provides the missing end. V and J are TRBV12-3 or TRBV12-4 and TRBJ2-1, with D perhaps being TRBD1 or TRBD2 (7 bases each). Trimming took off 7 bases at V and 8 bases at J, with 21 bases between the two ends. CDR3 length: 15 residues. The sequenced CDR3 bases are TGTGCCAGCACCATAGGGGGCGGGAGTGGGCATGAG. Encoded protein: CASTIGGGSGHE. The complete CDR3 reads CASTIGGGSGHEQFF.

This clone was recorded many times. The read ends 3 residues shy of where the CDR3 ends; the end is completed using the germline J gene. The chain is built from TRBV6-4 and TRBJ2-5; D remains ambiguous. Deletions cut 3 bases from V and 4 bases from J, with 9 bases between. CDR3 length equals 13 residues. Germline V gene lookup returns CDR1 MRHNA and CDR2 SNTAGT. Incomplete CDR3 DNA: TGTGCCAGCAGTGATTTACTCCCAGAGACC. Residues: CASSDLLPET. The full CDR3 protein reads CASSDLLPETQYF.

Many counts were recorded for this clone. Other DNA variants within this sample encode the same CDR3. The CDR3 protein is CASSPPSSPTEAFF. CDR3 DNA (partial): TGTGCCAGCTCACCACCGTCATCCCCCACTGAA. The chain couples TRBV18 to TRBJ1-1; D gene uncertain. The CDR3 goes on 3 residues after the read ends, and that part is filled in from the germline J gene. CDR3 size: 14 residues. Germline V gene lookup returns CDR1 KGHSH and CDR2 LQKENI. Trimming took off 0 bases at V and 4 bases at J, with 9 bases between the two ends.

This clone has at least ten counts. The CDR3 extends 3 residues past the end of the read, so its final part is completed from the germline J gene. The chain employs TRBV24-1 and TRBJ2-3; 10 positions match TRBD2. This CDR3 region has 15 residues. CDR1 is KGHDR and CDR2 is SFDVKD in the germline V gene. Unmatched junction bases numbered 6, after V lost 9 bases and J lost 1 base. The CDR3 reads CATGIGTSGTDTQYF. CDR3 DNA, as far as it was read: TGTGCCACCGGCATTGGGACTAGCGGCACAGATACG.

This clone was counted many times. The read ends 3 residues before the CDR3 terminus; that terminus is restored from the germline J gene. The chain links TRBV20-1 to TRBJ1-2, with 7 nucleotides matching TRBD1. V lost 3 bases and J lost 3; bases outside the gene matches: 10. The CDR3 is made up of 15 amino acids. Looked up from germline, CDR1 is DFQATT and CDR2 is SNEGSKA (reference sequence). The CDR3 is CSARDLTGSDYGYTF. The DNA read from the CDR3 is TGCAGTGCTAGGGACCTGACAGGGAGTGACTATGGC.

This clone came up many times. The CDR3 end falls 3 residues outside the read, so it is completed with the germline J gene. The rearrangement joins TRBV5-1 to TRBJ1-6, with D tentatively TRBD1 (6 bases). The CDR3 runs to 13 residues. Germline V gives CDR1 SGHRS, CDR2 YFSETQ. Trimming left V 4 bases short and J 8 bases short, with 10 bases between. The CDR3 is CASSRDIDSPLHF. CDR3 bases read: TGCGCCAGCAGCAGGGACATAGATTCACCC.

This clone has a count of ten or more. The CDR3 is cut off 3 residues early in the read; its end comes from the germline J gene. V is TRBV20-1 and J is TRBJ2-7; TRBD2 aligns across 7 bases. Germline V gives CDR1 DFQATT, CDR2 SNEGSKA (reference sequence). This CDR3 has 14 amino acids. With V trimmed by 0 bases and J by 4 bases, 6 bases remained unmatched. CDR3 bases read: TGCAGTGCTAGAGATGACCGGACTAGTTACGAG. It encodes CSARDDRTSYE. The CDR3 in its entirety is CSARDDRTSYEQYF.

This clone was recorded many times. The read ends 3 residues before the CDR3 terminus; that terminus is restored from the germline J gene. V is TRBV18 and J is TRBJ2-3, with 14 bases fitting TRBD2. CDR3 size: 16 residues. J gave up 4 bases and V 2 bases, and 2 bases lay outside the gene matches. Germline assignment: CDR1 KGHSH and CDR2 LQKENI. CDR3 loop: CASSPGLAGGPDTQYF. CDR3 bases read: TGTGCCAGCTCACCAGGACTAGCGGGAGGACCAGATACG. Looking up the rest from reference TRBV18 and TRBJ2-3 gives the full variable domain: NAGVMQNPRHLVRRRGQEARLRCSPMKGHSHVYWYRQLPEEGLKFMVYLQKENIIDESGMPKERFSAEFPKEGPSILRIQQVVRGDSAAYFCASSPGLAGGPDTQYFGPGTRLTVL.

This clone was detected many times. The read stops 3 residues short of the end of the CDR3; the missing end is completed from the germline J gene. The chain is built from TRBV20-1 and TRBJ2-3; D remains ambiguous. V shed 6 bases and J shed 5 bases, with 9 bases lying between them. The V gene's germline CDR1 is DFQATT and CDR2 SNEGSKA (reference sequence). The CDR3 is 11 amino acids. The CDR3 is CSARRGDTQYF. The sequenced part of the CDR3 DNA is TGCAGTGCCCGTCGAGGAGATACG.

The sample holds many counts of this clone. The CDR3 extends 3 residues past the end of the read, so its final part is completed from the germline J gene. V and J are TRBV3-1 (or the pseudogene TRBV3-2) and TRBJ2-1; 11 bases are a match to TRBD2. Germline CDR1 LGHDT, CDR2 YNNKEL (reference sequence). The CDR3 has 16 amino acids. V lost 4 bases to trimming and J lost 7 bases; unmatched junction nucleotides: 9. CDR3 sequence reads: CASSPPGLAEVNEQFF. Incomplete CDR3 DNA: TGTGCCAGCAGCCCCCCGGGACTAGCGGAGGTGAATGAG.

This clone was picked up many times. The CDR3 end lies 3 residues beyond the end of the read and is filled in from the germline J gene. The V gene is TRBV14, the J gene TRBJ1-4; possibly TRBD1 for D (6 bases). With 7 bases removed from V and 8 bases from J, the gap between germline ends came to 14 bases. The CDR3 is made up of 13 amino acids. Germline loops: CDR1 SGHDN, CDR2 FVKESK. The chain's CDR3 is CASNRGRGEKLFF. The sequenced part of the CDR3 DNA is TGTGCCAGCAACCGAGGAAGGGGGGAAAAA.

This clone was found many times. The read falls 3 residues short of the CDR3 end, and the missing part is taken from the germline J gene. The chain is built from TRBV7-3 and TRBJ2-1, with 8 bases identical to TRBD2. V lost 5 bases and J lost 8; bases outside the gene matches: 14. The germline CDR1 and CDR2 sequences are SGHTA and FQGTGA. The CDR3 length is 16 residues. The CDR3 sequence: CASSPSGSGRYHEQFF. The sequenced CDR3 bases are TGTGCCAGCAGCCCCTCGGGGAGCGGGAGATACCATGAG.

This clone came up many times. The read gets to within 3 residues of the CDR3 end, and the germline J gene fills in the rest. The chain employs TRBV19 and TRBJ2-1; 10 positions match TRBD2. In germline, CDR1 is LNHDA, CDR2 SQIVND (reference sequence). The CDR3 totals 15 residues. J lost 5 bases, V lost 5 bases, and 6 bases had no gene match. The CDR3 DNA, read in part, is TGTGCCAGTAGTCCCCTTGGACTAGCGGACAATGAG. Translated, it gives CASSPLGLADNE. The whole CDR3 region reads CASSPLGLADNEQFF.

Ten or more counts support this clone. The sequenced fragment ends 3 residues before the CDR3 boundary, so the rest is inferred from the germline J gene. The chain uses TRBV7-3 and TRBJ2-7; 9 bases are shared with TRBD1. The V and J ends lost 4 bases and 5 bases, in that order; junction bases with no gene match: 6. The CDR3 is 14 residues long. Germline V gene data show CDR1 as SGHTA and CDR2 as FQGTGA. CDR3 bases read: TGTGCCAGCAGCTCAACGGGACAGGGACACGAG. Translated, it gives CASSSTGQGHE. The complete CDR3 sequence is CASSSTGQGHEQYF.

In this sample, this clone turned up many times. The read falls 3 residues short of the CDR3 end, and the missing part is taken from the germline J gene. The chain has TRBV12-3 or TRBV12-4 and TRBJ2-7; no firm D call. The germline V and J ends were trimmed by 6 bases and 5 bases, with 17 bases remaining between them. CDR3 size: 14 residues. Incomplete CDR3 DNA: TGTGCCAGCAGGGATAACACCCGGCGGAACGAG. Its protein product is CASRDNTRRNE. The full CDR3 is CASRDNTRRNEQYF.

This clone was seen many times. The CDR3 DNA, read in part, is TGTGCCAGTAGGGCACCGGGACTAGCGGAAGAGACC. Protein sequence: CASRAPGLAEET. Given in full, the CDR3 is CASRAPGLAEETQYF. The rearrangement uses TRBV19 and TRBJ2-5; TRBD2 matches 11 bases. The read terminates 3 residues before the CDR3 end, so the remaining end is supplied by the germline J gene. V lost 6 bases and J lost 3; bases outside the gene matches: 6. The length of the CDR3 is 15 residues. Germline V gives CDR1 LNHDA, CDR2 SQIVND (reference sequence).

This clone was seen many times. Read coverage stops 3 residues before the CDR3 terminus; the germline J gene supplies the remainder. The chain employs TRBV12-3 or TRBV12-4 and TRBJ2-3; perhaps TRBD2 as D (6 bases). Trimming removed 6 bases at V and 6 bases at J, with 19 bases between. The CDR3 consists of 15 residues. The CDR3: CASRPRGLTSDTQYF. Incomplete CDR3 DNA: TGTGCCAGCAGACCCCGGGGCCTCACTAGCGATACG.

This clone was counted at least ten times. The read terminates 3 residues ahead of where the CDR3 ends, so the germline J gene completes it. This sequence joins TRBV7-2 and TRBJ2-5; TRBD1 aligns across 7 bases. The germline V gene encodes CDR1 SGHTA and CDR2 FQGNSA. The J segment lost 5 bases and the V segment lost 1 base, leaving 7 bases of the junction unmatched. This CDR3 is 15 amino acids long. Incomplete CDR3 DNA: TGTGCCAGCAGCTTAGTAGCTACAGGGGTGGAGACC. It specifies CASSLVATGVET. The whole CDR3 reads CASSLVATGVETQYF.

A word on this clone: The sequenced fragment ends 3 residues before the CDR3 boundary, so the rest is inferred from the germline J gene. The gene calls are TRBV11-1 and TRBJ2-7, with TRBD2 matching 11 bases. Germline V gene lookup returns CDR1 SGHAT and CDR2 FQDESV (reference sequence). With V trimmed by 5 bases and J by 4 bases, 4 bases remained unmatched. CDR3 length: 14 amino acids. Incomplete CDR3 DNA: TGTGCCAGCAGCCGGGGACTAGCGGAATACGAG. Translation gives CASSRGLAEYE. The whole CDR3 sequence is CASSRGLAEYEQYF.

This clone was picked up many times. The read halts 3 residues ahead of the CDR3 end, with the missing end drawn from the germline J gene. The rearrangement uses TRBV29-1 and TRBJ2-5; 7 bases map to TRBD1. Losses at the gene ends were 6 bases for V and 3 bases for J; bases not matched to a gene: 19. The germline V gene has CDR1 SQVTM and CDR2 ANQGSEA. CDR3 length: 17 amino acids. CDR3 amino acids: CSVQIRKRTGFEETQYF. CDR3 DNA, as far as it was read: TGCAGCGTGCAAATTCGGAAAAGGACAGGCTTCGAAGAGACC.

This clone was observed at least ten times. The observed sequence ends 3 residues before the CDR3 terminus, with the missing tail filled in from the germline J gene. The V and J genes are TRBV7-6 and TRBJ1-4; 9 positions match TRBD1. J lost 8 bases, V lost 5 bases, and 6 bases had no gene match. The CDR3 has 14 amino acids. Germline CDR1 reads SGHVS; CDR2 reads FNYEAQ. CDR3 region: CASSPGQGDEKLFF. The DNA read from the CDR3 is TGTGCCAGCAGCCCGGGACAGGGAGACGAAAAA.

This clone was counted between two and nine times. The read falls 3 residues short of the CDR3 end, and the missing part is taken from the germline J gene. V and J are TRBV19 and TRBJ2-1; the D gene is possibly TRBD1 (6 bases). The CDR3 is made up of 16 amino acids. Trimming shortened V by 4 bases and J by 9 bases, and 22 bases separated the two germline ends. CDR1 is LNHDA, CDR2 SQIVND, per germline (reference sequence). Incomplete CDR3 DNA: TGTGCCAGTAGTAACGGAATGGGACAAATCTACGTTGAG. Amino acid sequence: CASSNGMGQIYVE. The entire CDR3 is CASSNGMGQIYVEQFF.

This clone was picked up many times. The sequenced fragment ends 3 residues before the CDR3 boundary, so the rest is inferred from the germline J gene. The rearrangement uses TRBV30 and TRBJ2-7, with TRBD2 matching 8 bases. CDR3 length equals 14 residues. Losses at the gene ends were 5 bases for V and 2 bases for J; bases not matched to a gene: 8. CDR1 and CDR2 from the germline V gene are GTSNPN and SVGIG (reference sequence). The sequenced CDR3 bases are TGTGCCTGGGTGGTCGGAGCGGGGGCCTACGAG. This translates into CAWVVGAGAYE. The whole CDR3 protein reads CAWVVGAGAYEQYF. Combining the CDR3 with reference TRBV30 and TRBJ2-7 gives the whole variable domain SQTIHQWPATLVQPVGSPLSLECTVEGTSNPNLYWYRQAAGRGLQLLFYSVGIGQISSEVPQNLSASRPQDRQFILSSKKLLLSDSGFYLCAWVVGAGAYEQYFGPGTRLTVT.